This T cell receptor (beta chain) comes out of a study of OX40 agonist ivuxolimab in advanced cancers. Study-level points and caveats: Among the lowest levels of clonal expansion were found in partial responders at 0.1-3.0 mg/kg.

As concerns this clone: No antigen is known for it.

Libraries were prepared by immunoSEQ multiplex PCR; TCRdb keeps only in-frame clonotypes and omits some of them. Of some 40,000 clones in the sample, 70% to 90% are singletons; the top ten hold roughly a sixth. V was pared by 5 bases and J by 2 bases, with 2 bases of the junction left unmatched. The CDR3 consists of 14 residues. The germline V gene encodes CDR1 SGHTA and CDR2 FQGNSA. With baseline, cycle 4 day 1, and cycle 7 day 1 as timepoints, blood was sampled. The source was CD4+ or CD8+ T cells sorted from blood, collected in a trial of the OX40 agonist ivuxolimab. The clonotype originates from an adult with an advanced solid tumor such as melanoma, head and neck, liver or kidney cancer. V usage is TRBV7-2 and J usage is TRBJ1-5; 8 nucleotides line up with TRBD1. The CDR3 region is CASSLGQGNQPQHF. CDR3 sequence (DNA): TGTGCCAGCAGCCTGGGACAGGGCAATCAGCCCCAGCATTTT.